This T cell receptor beta chain was identified during a study (dated by TCRdb to about 2016). V loses 7 bases at its end and J loses 2 bases; junction bases beyond the gene matches: 10. Measured from the cysteine to the phenylalanine, the CDR3 is 16 residues long. Only the CDR3 DNA is retained, 48 bases long and in frame from the first base. For CDR1 and CDR2, the germline V gene lists SNHLY and FYNNEI. Receptor libraries were prepared by RT-PCR. Sequencing was carried out with an Illumina MiSeq. TCRdb cleaned the public reads at Q25 with fastp, built clones with MiXCR and kept in-frame beta chains. CDR3 protein duplicates are merged, each entry listing the most common genes and DNA. In all, the sample holds 650,000 to 800,000 distinct CDR3 sequences, and 13% to 15% of those were seen once. Together, the top ten hold roughly 3.9% of the sample. This clonotype was picked up many times. Its antigen target is currently unknown. Base-call qualities are not available, and no considerably larger clone is one nucleotide away.

Source material: memory CD4+ T cells from blood. The sequence derives from a female donor in good health, serving as a healthy control. The chain was built from TRBV2 and TRBJ2-1, and TRBD2 matches 8 of the central bases. The nucleotides read TGTGCCAGCACCCCGGGAGGGGGGCGGGCCTACAATGAGCAGTTCTTC. This encodes CASTPGGGRAYNEQFF.